A single TCR beta chain is shown here with its context. Antigen: not known. Within the sample, other DNA sequences also encode this same CDR3. The method was immunoSEQ multiplex PCR; TCRdb's version includes in-frame clones alone and lacks a portion of them. The table lists under 300,000 clones, roughly 70% of them singletons. The CDR3 has 14 residues. Trimming removed 4 bases from V and 2 bases from J; junction bases left unmatched: 1. Germline loops: CDR1 SNHLY, CDR2 FYNNEI. The source of the sample is a study of cytotoxic CD8 clonotypes in ibrutinib-treated CLL. Across the study: Within the patient group, under 12 were relapsed/refractory and some 16 treatment-naive, and 17 were IGHV unmutated. The taking of response samples occurred after a median roughly 12 months of treatment, with a range of 6 to 36. Responses comprised about 24 partial and 2 complete; at median approximately 70 months, roughly 14 remained remitted and about twelve progressed. Study-level results: The public clonotypes identified were infrequent and showed contraction or stability on treatment.

The chain has TRBV2 and TRBJ1-5; 8 nucleotides agree with TRBD1. The sequence was collected from a human donor with chronic lymphocytic leukemia. Sample: PBMCs, taken after 24 months of ibrutinib treatment. The CDR3 region is CASSATGGNQPQHF. Here the CDR3 DNA reads TGTGCCAGCAGTGCGACAGGGGGCAATCAGCCCCAGCATTTT. Complete variable domain (other parts from reference TRBV2 and TRBJ1-5): EPEVTQTPSHQVTQMGQEVILRCVPISNHLYFYWYRQILGQKVEFLVSFYNNEISEKSEIFDDQFSVERPDGSNFTLKIRSTKLEDSAMYFCASSATGGNQPQHFGDGTRLSIL.